This TCR beta chain derives from a study of blood T cell repertoires in COVID-19. V was pared by 4 bases and J by 2 bases, with 5 bases between. Germline CDR1 reads MDHEN; CDR2 reads SYDVKM. The length of the CDR3 is 12 residues. Only in-frame clones appear in the TCRdb table, and some are missing; sequencing was by immunoSEQ multiplex PCR. The sample has over 350,000 clones; roughly 89% are singletons. The TCR was taken from a woman in her twenties or thirties with acute or convalescent COVID-19. The sequencing sample was made of peripheral blood. The V call is TRBV28, the J call TRBJ1-1; D remains unclear. CDR3 in amino acids: CASSSTNTEAFF. The CDR3 nucleotides read TGTGCCAGCAGTTCGACAAACACTGAAGCTTTCTTT.